Listed below are T cell receptor beta chains from one sample, sequenced in a study of cytomegalovirus exposure and HLA in healthy donors. Method: immunoSEQ multiplex PCR; TCRdb's copy keeps in-frame clones and lacks some. Seen here are about 120,000 clones, about four fifths observed once, and the top ten hold just over 1%. The specimen sequenced was PBMCs. The receptors here all came from a human donor in good health. The CDR3 runs from the conserved cysteine through the conserved F or W. D genes are given only for firm matches. Clone size is given for some rows only: seen once, a few or many times, or a class if the clone is expanded.

cdr3_length: 15
v_call: TRBV4-1
clone_size: -
d_call: TRBD2
j_call: TRBJ2-7
cdr3_nt: TGCGCCAGCAGCCCGGGGGGTAGCACGACCTACGAGCAGTACTTC
cdr3_aa: CASSPGGSTTYEQYF

cdr3_length: 12
v_call: TRBV28
clone_size: -
d_call: -
j_call: TRBJ1-1
cdr3_nt: TGTGCCAGCAAAGACACATACACTGAAGCTTTCTTT
cdr3_aa: CASKDTYTEAFF

cdr3_length: 16
v_call: TRBV7-9
clone_size: -
d_call: TRBD1
j_call: TRBJ2-5
cdr3_nt: TGTGCCAGCAGCCAGGATTTTCAGGGGGCCGGTGAGACCCAGTACTTC
cdr3_aa: CASSQDFQGAGETQYF

cdr3_length: 14
v_call: TRBV2
clone_size: -
d_call: -
j_call: TRBJ1-1
cdr3_nt: TGTGCCAGCACTAAGGAGGGAACGAACACTGAAGCTTTCTTT
cdr3_aa: CASTKEGTNTEAFF

cdr3_length: 11
v_call: TRBV2
clone_size: -
d_call: TRBD1
j_call: TRBJ2-5
cdr3_nt: TGTGCCAGCCGAACAGGGGACATCCTGTACTTC
cdr3_aa: CASRTGDILYF

cdr3_length: 13
v_call: TRBV7-9
clone_size: -
d_call: -
j_call: TRBJ2-7
cdr3_nt: TGTGCCAGCAGCCTTTACCATCTCGGGGAGCAGTACTTC
cdr3_aa: CASSLYHLGEQYF

cdr3_length: 14
v_call: TRBV5-1
clone_size: -
d_call: TRBD1
j_call: TRBJ2-7
cdr3_nt: TGCGCCAGCAGCTTAGGACAGGGTGGTTACGAGCAGTACTTC
cdr3_aa: CASSLGQGGYEQYF

cdr3_length: 13
v_call: TRBV6-1
clone_size: -
d_call: -
j_call: TRBJ1-1
cdr3_nt: TGTGCCAGCAGTGAAGTCCAGGGGACTGAAGCTTTCTTT
cdr3_aa: CASSEVQGTEAFF

cdr3_length: 16
v_call: TRBV6-4
clone_size: once
d_call: TRBD2
j_call: TRBJ2-1
cdr3_nt: TGTGCCGGCAGTGAGGGGACTAGCGGGGGGGGGAATGAGCAGTTCTTC
cdr3_aa: CAGSEGTSGGGNEQFF

cdr3_length: 14
v_call: TRBV5-1
clone_size: -
d_call: TRBD2
j_call: TRBJ2-7
cdr3_nt: TGCGCCAGCAGCCCGCCGGGACTAGAGGTCGAGCAGTACTTC
cdr3_aa: CASSPPGLEVEQYF

cdr3_length: 14
v_call: TRBV10-3
clone_size: few
d_call: TRBD1
j_call: TRBJ1-1
cdr3_nt: TGTGCCACCGGGGACAGGGGGATGAACACTGAAGCTTTCTTT
cdr3_aa: CATGDRGMNTEAFF

cdr3_length: 17
v_call: TRBV6-1
clone_size: -
d_call: TRBD2
j_call: TRBJ2-3
cdr3_nt: TGTGCCAGCAGTGAGCTCCTAGCGGGGAGTAGCACAGATACGCAGTATTTT
cdr3_aa: CASSELLAGSSTDTQYF

cdr3_length: 14
v_call: TRBV28
clone_size: -
d_call: -
j_call: TRBJ1-4
cdr3_nt: TGTGCCAGCTTGGGGGGGTCACTCAATGAAAAACTGTTTTTT
cdr3_aa: CASLGGSLNEKLFF

cdr3_length: 11
v_call: TRBV7-6
clone_size: -
d_call: -
j_call: TRBJ2-5
cdr3_nt: TGTGCCAGCAGCTTCAGTGGGACCCAGTACTTC
cdr3_aa: CASSFSGTQYF

cdr3_length: 16
v_call: TRBV5-6
clone_size: -
d_call: -
j_call: TRBJ2-7
cdr3_nt: TGTGCCAGCAGCTGGGATGGACTAGGGGGATCCTACGAGCAGTACTTC
cdr3_aa: CASSWDGLGGSYEQYF

cdr3_length: 15
v_call: TRBV6-1
clone_size: -
d_call: TRBD1
j_call: TRBJ1-1
cdr3_nt: TGTGCCAGCAGTCCTGACAGGGCTGGTAACACTGAAGCTTTCTTT
cdr3_aa: CASSPDRAGNTEAFF